This T cell receptor (beta chain) was documented in a study of T cells in localized non-small cell lung cancer. General study points: The highest T cell clonality was in uninvolved adjacent lung, above tumor.

Using immunoSEQ multiplex PCR, the repertoire was profiled, and TCRdb retains in-frame clones only, with some absent. This table has around 78,000 clones, more than 70% appearing once. The CDR3 sequence is 16 residues long. The germline V gene has CDR1 SEHNR and CDR2 FQNEAQ (reference sequence). Trimming removed 1 base from V and 2 bases from J; junction bases left unmatched: 5. Turning to this clone: Its antigen is currently unknown.

The receptor's source is a female donor aged 60 or older with stage I lung adenocarcinoma. The rearrangement joins TRBV7-9 to TRBJ2-5, with TRBD1 identical over 9 bases. Here the sequenced sample was peripheral blood, taken before any cancer treatment. The CDR3 coding sequence is TGTGCCAGCAGCTTAGTACGAGGACAGGGGCAAGAGACCCAGTACTTC. The encoded protein is CASSLVRGQGQETQYF.